This T cell receptor (beta chain) was recorded in a study of shared clonotypes between healthy human individuals. The CDR3 has 13 residues. Trimming removed 0 bases at V and 7 bases at J, with 7 bases between. Germline V gene sequence: CDR1 LGHNA, CDR2 YNFKEQ. The protocol was immunoSEQ multiplex PCR, while the TCRdb copy is restricted to in-frame clones and leaves out a portion. The sample lists 1.4 million to 1.5 million clones, 96% occurring once. Regarding this clone: Antigen unknown.

Study findings and constraints: For naive CD4 cells, approximately 4.8% of clonotypes were shared across a few donors.

The receptor's source is a man between 25 and 39 years old in good health. Sequencing was carried out using naive CD4+ T cells sorted from blood. Subset noted: CD45RA+ positively selected. This chain joins TRBV4-2 and TRBJ2-1; D is undetermined. CDR3: CASSQDSQNEQFF. CDR3 DNA sequence: TGTGCCAGCAGCCAAGATTCACAGAATGAGCAGTTCTTC.